This TCR beta chain is drawn from a study of shared clonotypes between healthy human individuals. General study findings and limits: Generation probabilities were higher for clonotypes shared across all four sorted-subset donors than for unshared ones. Naive subsets, compared against memory subsets, generally had larger estimated richness values.

Selected positively for CCR7 and CD45RO-negative, naive CD8 cells excluded terminally differentiated effector memory CD45RA+ cells. V was trimmed by 8 bases and J by 5 bases, leaving 16 bases between them. The CDR3 has 14 amino acids. Germline CDR1 is SGHTA and CDR2 is FQGNSA. This clone was detected a few times. Its antigen is currently unknown. Assay: immunoSEQ multiplex PCR; the TCRdb copy retains only in-frame clones and omits some. Of about 2.1 million clones in the sample, around 93% are singletons; the top ten hold more than 1.5%. The source material was naive CD8+ T cells from PBMCs. The chain recombines TRBV7-2 with TRBJ1-5; D possibly corresponds to TRBD1 (5 bases). The TCR comes from a man aged 18 to 35 in good health. Some clones in this sample may be carry-over from other donors' samples. CDR3 coding DNA: TGTGCCAGCGCGGCCAGGGCGGATTATCAGCCCCAGCATTTT. Amino acid sequence: CASAARADYQPQHF.